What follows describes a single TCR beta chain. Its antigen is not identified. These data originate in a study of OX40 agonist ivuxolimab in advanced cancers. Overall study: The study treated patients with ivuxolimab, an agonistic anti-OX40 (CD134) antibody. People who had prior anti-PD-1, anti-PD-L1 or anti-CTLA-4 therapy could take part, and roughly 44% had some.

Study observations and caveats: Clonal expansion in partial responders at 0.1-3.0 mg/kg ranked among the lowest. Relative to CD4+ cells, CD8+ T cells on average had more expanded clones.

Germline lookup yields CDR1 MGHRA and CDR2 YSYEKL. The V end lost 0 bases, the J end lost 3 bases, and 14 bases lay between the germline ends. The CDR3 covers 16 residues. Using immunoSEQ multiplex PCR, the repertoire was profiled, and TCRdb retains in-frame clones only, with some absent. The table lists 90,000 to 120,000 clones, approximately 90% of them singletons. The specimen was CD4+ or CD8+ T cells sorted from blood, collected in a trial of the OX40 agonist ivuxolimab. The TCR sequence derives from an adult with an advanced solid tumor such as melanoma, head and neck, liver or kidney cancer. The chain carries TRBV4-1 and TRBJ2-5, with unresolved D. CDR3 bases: TGCGCCAGCAGCCAAGATCACTCATTAGGAAAAGAGACCCAGTACTTC. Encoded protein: CASSQDHSLGKETQYF.